Included here is one T cell receptor beta chain sequence, with context. Antigen: not known. A much larger clone sits a single nucleotide away, making a read error possible. Other DNA sequences in the sample encode the same CDR3. The data were obtained in a study of OX40 agonist ivuxolimab in advanced cancers. General study results and limits: The study found that CD8+ T cells averaged more expanded clones than CD4+. Some nonresponders additionally presented with little normalized T-cell clonal expansion. Doses of 0.1 to 3.0 mg/kg were accompanied by clonal expansion of CD4+ and CD8+ blood T cells by week 6.

CDR3 length: 14 amino acids. Germline V gene lookup returns CDR1 SGHVS and CDR2 FNYEAQ. Method: immunoSEQ multiplex PCR; TCRdb's copy keeps in-frame clones and lacks some. The sample consists of about 73,000 clones, over 80% of them appearing once. Sequenced here: CD4+ or CD8+ T cells sorted from blood, sampled in a trial of the OX40 agonist ivuxolimab. The chain carries TRBV7-6 and TRBJ1-1; unclear D gene. The receptor was derived from an adult with an advanced solid tumor such as melanoma, head and neck, liver or kidney cancer. CDR3 sequence (DNA): TGTGCCAGCAGCTTATTTGGGGAGAACACTGAGGCTTTCTTT. This translates into CASSLFGENTEAFF. The full variable domain, rest sourced from reference TRBV7-6 and TRBJ1-1, is GAGVSQSPRYKVTKRGQDVALRCDPISGHVSLYWYRQALGQGPEFLTYFNYEAQQDKSGLPNDRFSAERPEGSISTLTIQRTEQRDSAMYRCASSLFGENTEAFFGQGTRLTVV.